This T cell receptor beta chain was identified during a study of blood T cell repertoires in COVID-19. The method was immunoSEQ multiplex PCR; TCRdb's version includes in-frame clones alone and lacks a portion of them. The data hold about 330,000 clones, with more than 75% observed a single time. Only a few counts were recorded for this clone. The ends lost 2 bases at V and 0 bases at J; junction bases unmatched: 1. The CDR3 totals 14 residues. CDR1 MNHEY and CDR2 SVGEGT come from the germline V gene. The receptor was derived from a woman in her 30s who had recovered from COVID-19. The V gene is TRBV6-2 or TRBV6-3, the J gene TRBJ2-7; 7 bases fit TRBD1. Material: PBMCs or T cells enriched from blood (not recorded which). CDR3 DNA: TGTGCCAGCAGTTACGGGGACAGCTCCTACGAGCAGTACTTC. This sequence encodes CASSYGDSSYEQYF.